These 19 T cell receptor beta chains were all obtained from the same sample, sequenced in a study of T cell responses to AZD1222 COVID-19 vaccine. The data were produced by immunoSEQ multiplex PCR, yet TCRdb's version contains in-frame clones alone and is incomplete. The data contain 150,000 to 200,000 clones, roughly 94% of them singletons. The material sequenced was peripheral blood, taken on day 0 of AZD1222 vaccination. The origin of the receptors is an adult in good health.

The V gene is TRBV28, the J gene TRBJ2-7, with D possibly being TRBD1 (6 bases). CDR3 size: 18 residues. V dropped 5 bases and J dropped 4 bases, with 27 bases sitting between them. Germline V lookup: CDR1 MDHEN, CDR2 SYDVKM. The CDR3 reads CASSPLVNRDTQAYEQYF. CDR3 nucleotide sequence: TGTGCCAGCAGTCCCCTGGTTAACCGGGACACTCAAGCGTACGAGCAGTACTTC.

This clone was counted a single time. V gene TRBV6-5 combines with J gene TRBJ1-1, with 8 bases aligning to TRBD1. Looked up from germline, CDR1 is MNHEY and CDR2 is SVGAGI. The CDR3 runs to 13 residues. The V segment lost 4 bases and the J segment 7 bases; nucleotides outside the gene matches: 5. The CDR3 protein is CASSSDRVNEAFF. The CDR3 DNA follows: TGTGCCAGCAGTTCGGACAGGGTAAATGAAGCTTTCTTT.

The table lists this clone with a count of one. This chain links TRBV27 with TRBJ2-7, with D perhaps assigned TRBD1 or TRBD2 (6 bases each). CDR1 MNHEY and CDR2 SMNVEV come from the germline V gene (reference sequence). With 4 bases removed from V and 7 bases from J, the gap between germline ends came to 14 bases. The CDR3 consists of 13 residues. The CDR3 region is CASSWGLRGEQYF. The CDR3 DNA reads as TGTGCCAGCAGTTGGGGGCTCCGGGGGGAGCAGTACTTC.

The chain is built from TRBV28 and TRBJ1-2; D perhaps matches TRBD1 (5 bases). There are 13 residues in the CDR3. Germline V gene data show CDR1 as MDHEN and CDR2 as SYDVKM. Trimming took 3 bases from V and 8 from J, leaving 13 bases between them. CDR3 in DNA: TGTGCCAGCAGTTTTGGAGACAGAGGCGGCTACACCTTC. Translated: CASSFGDRGGYTF.

The chain joins TRBV10-2 to TRBJ2-1; TRBD2 matches at 8 bases. V lost 11 bases, J lost 5 bases, and 8 bases stayed unmatched. The CDR3 consists of 13 residues. The germline V gene has CDR1 WSHSY and CDR2 SAAADI. CDR3 nucleotide sequence: TGCGCCTCAGCGGGAGTAAGTAACAATGAGCAGTTCTTC. This codes for CASAGVSNNEQFF.

This clone was counted between two and nine times. This chain joins TRBV5-1 and TRBJ2-5; tentative D call: TRBD2 (6 bases). CDR1 is SGHRS and CDR2 is YFSETQ in the germline V gene. The CDR3 is made up of 12 amino acids. V was clipped by 3 bases and J by 5 bases, with 8 bases between them. DNA for the CDR3: TGCGCCAGCAGCTCCCGGGGGGAGACCCAGTACTTC. This sequence encodes CASSSRGETQYF.

J is TRBJ2-3 and V is TRBV24-1; 8 bases map to TRBD1. V lost 4 bases, J lost 8 bases, and 4 bases stayed unmatched. The V gene's germline CDR1 is KGHDR and CDR2 SFDVKD. This CDR3 has 13 amino acids. CDR3 in DNA: TGTGCCACCAGTGACCCTACAGGGGGTACGCAGTATTTT. Translation gives CATSDPTGGTQYF.

The chain links TRBV28 to TRBJ2-3, with 14 bases identical to TRBD2. The germline V gene has CDR1 MDHEN and CDR2 SYDVKM. The junction had 3 bases not matched to a gene; V was cut back by 6 bases and J by 4 bases. The CDR3 has 15 amino acids. The CDR3 DNA is TGTGCCAGCAGAAGGACTAGCGGGAGGTCAGATACGCAGTATTTT. It encodes CASRRTSGRSDTQYF. The complete variable domain, with remaining parts taken from reference TRBV28 and TRBJ2-3, reads DVKVTQSSRYLVKRTGEKVFLECVQDMDHENMFWYRQDPGLGLRLIYFSYDVKMKEKGDIPEGYSVSREKKERFSLILESASTNQTSMYLCASRRTSGRSDTQYFGPGTRLTVL.

The chain links TRBV18 to TRBJ1-5; a weak D match, TRBD1 (6 bases). The CDR3 length is 15 residues. Germline CDR1 is KGHSH and CDR2 is LQKENI. The germline V and J ends were trimmed by 2 bases and 6 bases, with 14 bases remaining between them. The chain's CDR3 is CASSPGGRAGQPQHF. DNA of the CDR3: TGTGCCAGCTCACCAGGGGGCAGGGCTGGTCAGCCCCAGCATTTT. The whole variable domain, filled in from reference TRBV18 and TRBJ1-5, reads NAGVMQNPRHLVRRRGQEARLRCSPMKGHSHVYWYRQLPEEGLKFMVYLQKENIIDESGMPKERFSAEFPKEGPSILRIQQVVRGDSAAYFCASSPGGRAGQPQHFGDGTRLSIL.

The chain employs TRBV11-2 and TRBJ1-4; D gene uncertain. In germline, CDR1 is SGHAT, CDR2 FQNNGV. With 4 bases removed from V and 10 bases from J, the gap between germline ends came to 19 bases. The CDR3 runs to 15 residues. The chain's CDR3 is CASSSRESDLGKLFF. In nucleotides, the CDR3 is TGTGCCAGCAGCTCCCGAGAGTCCGACTTGGGAAAACTGTTTTTT.

This chain uses TRBV27 with TRBJ1-6; no definite D call. Trimming took 2 bases from V and 6 from J, leaving 11 bases between them. Germline V CDR1 and CDR2: MNHEY, SMNVEV (reference sequence). The CDR3 loop spans 15 amino acids. CDR3 sequence: CASSLVQQSNSPLHF. The DNA for the CDR3 is TGTGCCAGCAGTTTAGTACAACAGAGTAATTCACCCCTCCACTTT.

The V gene is TRBV5-4, the J gene TRBJ2-3, with 10 bases fitting TRBD2. The V and J ends lost 6 bases and 1 base, in that order; junction bases with no gene match: 8. CDR3 length equals 16 residues. Germline V gene lookup returns CDR1 SGHNT and CDR2 YYREEE (reference sequence). CDR3 amino acids: CASKASGGGGTDTQYF. The CDR3 DNA is TGTGCCAGCAAAGCTAGCGGGGGAGGGGGCACAGATACGCAGTATTTT.

The chain couples TRBV15 to TRBJ1-2; D not certain. From germline, CDR1 is LNHNV and CDR2 YYDKDF (reference sequence). The CDR3 runs 13 residues. Trimming took off 5 bases at V and 5 bases at J, with 12 bases between the two ends. CDR3 coding DNA: TGTGCCACCAGCCACCGGGGTTCGTATGGCTACACCTTC. It translates to CATSHRGSYGYTF.

V usage is TRBV15 and J usage is TRBJ2-1, with D perhaps matching TRBD2 (5 bases). Trimming shortened V by 1 base and J by 5 bases, and 15 bases separated the two germline ends. Germline V gene sequence: CDR1 LNHNV, CDR2 YYDKDF (reference sequence). This CDR3 spans 16 amino acids. The CDR3 loop is CATSRVPTRADNEQFF. Written as DNA, the CDR3 is TGTGCCACCAGCAGAGTCCCAACGAGGGCTGACAATGAGCAGTTCTTC.

CDR3 residues: CASSQAAGHTDTQYF. The CDR3 DNA is TGTGCCAGCAGCCAAGCAGCGGGTCACACAGATACGCAGTATTTT. The genes are TRBV3-1 (or the pseudogene TRBV3-2) and TRBJ2-3, with a weak D call TRBD2 (6 bases). Germline V gene data show CDR1 as LGHDT and CDR2 as YNNKEL (reference sequence). The CDR3 consists of 15 residues. V was trimmed by 1 base and J by 2 bases, leaving 10 bases between them.

The chain has TRBV4-1 and TRBJ1-6; D gene ambiguous. Trimming took off 1 base at V and 8 bases at J, with 21 bases between the two ends. CDR3 size: 18 residues. Germline assignment: CDR1 MGHRA and CDR2 YSYEKL. The CDR3 reads CASSQVPRGVSRDSPLHF. The DNA for the CDR3 is TGCGCCAGCAGCCAAGTCCCCCGGGGTGTCTCACGGGATTCACCCCTCCACTTT.

The chain carries TRBV30 and TRBJ1-6, with a weak D call TRBD1 (5 bases). The CDR3 is made up of 13 amino acids. CDR1 is GTSNPN and CDR2 is SVGIG in the germline V gene (reference sequence). V lost 3 bases to trimming and J lost 7 bases, with 10 bases between them. CDR3 DNA sequence: TGTGCCTGGAGAATGGCAGGGAATTCACCCCTCCACTTT. Protein sequence: CAWRMAGNSPLHF.

This chain connects TRBV27 to TRBJ2-5, with a possible D match to TRBD2 (6 bases). Per the germline V gene, CDR1 is MNHEY and CDR2 is SMNVEV (reference sequence). CDR3 size: 16 residues. The V end was cut by 3 bases, the J end by 4 bases, with 18 bases between. The chain's CDR3 is CASSFRGMGTSETQYF. The CDR3 coding sequence is TGTGCCAGCAGTTTCCGCGGGATGGGGACCTCAGAGACCCAGTACTTC.

This clone has a handful of counts. V is TRBV7-2 and J is TRBJ2-1, with D maybe TRBD1 (6 bases). Germline-derived CDR1 and CDR2 are SGHTA and FQGNSA. Trimming removed 5 bases from V and 4 bases from J, with 15 bases in between. The CDR3 runs to 15 residues. The DNA for the CDR3 is TGTGCCAGCAGCCTTGACAGGAGAGAGTACAATGAGCAGTTCTTC. This sequence encodes CASSLDRREYNEQFF.